This passage covers 28 T cell receptor beta chains from one sample sequenced in a study of liver allograft versus peripheral blood T cells. Looking at the study overall: Within transplanted livers, the T cell receptor repertoires were examined and compared against the repertoires present in the peripheral blood of liver transplant recipients.

TCRdb itself ran the reads through MiXCR, one entry per CDR3 protein. The sample consists of about 10,000 distinct CDR3 sequences, about 23% of them appearing once. The receptor source for this set is a human patient who had a liver transplant. A subset of T cells may come from the graft donor.

By frequency in the sample, this clonotype is medium-sized (0.01 to 0.1%). The chain couples TRBV29-1 to TRBJ2-2; TRBD1 might be the D (7 bases). This CDR3 region has 13 residues. Germline V lookup: CDR1 SQVTM, CDR2 ANQGSEA. V lost 6 bases to trimming and J lost 7 bases, with 15 bases between them. CDR3 DNA: TGCAGCGTCGTCAGGGGGGCGGGCGGGGAGCTGTTTTTT. Amino acids: CSVVRGAGGELFF.

This rearrangement joins TRBV19 to TRBJ2-7; tentative D call: TRBD1 (5 bases). Germline assignment: CDR1 LNHDA and CDR2 SQIVND (reference sequence). CDR3 length: 13 amino acids. V was pared by 4 bases and J by 3 bases, with 10 bases between. CDR3 nucleotide sequence: TGTGCCAGTAGTAGAAGGGGTCTCTACGAGCAGTACTTC. It codes for CASSRRGLYEQYF.

Judged by abundance, this clonotype is medium-sized (0.01 to 0.1%). The chain uses TRBV29-1 and TRBJ2-3; no reliable D call. Germline CDR1 SQVTM, CDR2 ANQGSEA. V lost 6 bases and J 6 bases, leaving 10 bases between the germline ends. This CDR3 is built from 11 residues. CDR3 amino acids: CSVGSMDTQYF. DNA of the CDR3: TGCAGCGTCGGATCAATGGATACGCAGTATTTT.

By frequency in the sample, this clonotype is medium-sized. The CDR3 sequence is CASSRGQASNYGYTF. The DNA of the CDR3 is TGTGCCAGTAGCCGAGGACAGGCCTCTAACTATGGCTACACCTTC. This chain connects TRBV19 to TRBJ1-2; 7 bases fit TRBD1. Per germline, CDR1 LNHDA and CDR2 SQIVND (reference sequence). V was clipped by 6 bases and J by 0 bases; unmatched bases: 7. The CDR3 runs to 15 residues.

This clonotype was found a few times. The V and J genes are TRBV12-3 or TRBV12-4 and TRBJ1-1; 9 bases match TRBD1. The V segment lost 6 bases and the J segment 1 base; nucleotides outside the gene matches: 6. CDR3 length equals 15 residues. The CDR3 nucleotides read TGTGCCAGCAGGCCGCCGGACAGGGGGAACACTGAAGCTTTCTTT. Amino acid sequence: CASRPPDRGNTEAFF.

The chain couples TRBV20-1 to TRBJ2-7; D gene unclear. Germline V gene sequence: CDR1 DFQATT, CDR2 SNEGSKA (reference sequence). The CDR3 extends over 13 amino acids. Trimming took off 0 bases at V and 3 bases at J, with 9 bases between the two ends. CDR3 in DNA: TGCAGTGCTAGAGAAACAGCAGACTACGAGCAGTACTTC. Encoded protein: CSARETADYEQYF.

The CDR3 protein is CSARDWQGEKLFF. CDR3 sequence (DNA): TGCAGTGCTAGAGATTGGCAGGGGGAAAAACTGTTTTTT. J is TRBJ1-4 and V is TRBV20-1, with a weak D call TRBD1 (6 bases). Deletions cut 0 bases from V and 8 bases from J, with 10 bases between. In germline, CDR1 is DFQATT, CDR2 SNEGSKA (reference sequence). The CDR3 has 13 residues.

The chain is built from TRBV7-2 and TRBJ2-3; weak D call: TRBD2 (6 bases). Germline loops: CDR1 SGHTA, CDR2 FQGNSA. This CDR3 contains 17 residues. Trimming shortened V by 1 base and J by 2 bases, and 16 bases separated the two germline ends. The DNA of the CDR3 is TGTGCCAGCAGCTTAGAATTATCGGGACTCCACACAGATACGCAGTATTTT. This gives the protein CASSLELSGLHTDTQYF.

By sample fraction, this clonotype is medium-sized. The chain combines TRBV18 with TRBJ2-7; no definite D call. V was shortened by 3 bases and J by 5 bases, with 11 bases between the two germline ends. Germline V gene data show CDR1 as KGHSH and CDR2 as LQKENI. The CDR3 is 13 amino acids. The CDR3 DNA is TGTGCCAGCTCACCCTTGGCGCGCCACGAGCAGTACTTC. It codes for CASSPLARHEQYF.

This rearrangement joins TRBV6-2 or TRBV6-3 to TRBJ2-2; unclear D gene. There are 14 residues in the CDR3. Per the germline V gene, CDR1 is MNHEY and CDR2 is SVGEGT. V dropped 7 bases and J dropped 1 base, with 10 bases sitting between them. CDR3 amino acids: CASIRSQNTGELFF. In DNA form, the CDR3 reads TGTGCCAGCATTCGTTCGCAGAACACCGGGGAGCTGTTTTTT.

V usage is TRBV6-2 or TRBV6-3 and J usage is TRBJ2-1; D gene uncertain. There are 15 residues in the CDR3. Trimming removed 3 bases from V and 6 bases from J, with 15 bases in between. Germline loops: CDR1 MNHEY, CDR2 SVGEGT. Written as DNA, the CDR3 is TGTGCCAGCAGTTATGCTAGAGCTTGGGGCAATGAGCAGTTCTTC. As protein: CASSYARAWGNEQFF.

This clonotype was observed a few times. The chain combines TRBV11-2 with TRBJ1-4; D is ambiguous. V was trimmed by 5 bases and J by 5 bases, leaving 9 bases between them. CDR1 SGHAT and CDR2 FQNNGV come from the germline V gene. This CDR3 is 13 amino acids long. CDR3 bases: TGTGCCAGCAGCCGAGATCTAAATGAAAAACTGTTTTTT. This sequence encodes CASSRDLNEKLFF.

The V call is TRBV9, the J call TRBJ1-3, with TRBD1 matching over 8 bases. J gave up 5 bases and V 3 bases, and 7 bases lay outside the gene matches. Germline V gene lookup returns CDR1 SGDLS and CDR2 YYNGEE. The CDR3 is 15 residues long. This chain's CDR3 is CASSATGVIRNTIYF. The CDR3 DNA follows: TGTGCCAGCAGCGCGACAGGGGTGATTAGAAACACCATATATTTT. Drawing the rest from reference TRBV9 and TRBJ1-3, the complete variable domain is DSGVTQTPKHLITATGQRVTLRCSPRSGDLSVYWYQQSLDQGLQFLIQYYNGEERAKGNILERFSAQQFPDLHSELNLSSLELGDSALYFCASSATGVIRNTIYFGEGSWLTVV.

This clonotype is labeled medium-sized. V gene TRBV6-2 or TRBV6-3 combines with J gene TRBJ1-5; 9 bases map to TRBD1. Trimming at V came to 6 bases and at J to 7 bases, leaving 10 bases not matched to a gene. The length of the CDR3 is 15 residues. Germline CDR1 reads MNHEY; CDR2 reads SVGEGT. The CDR3 DNA follows: TGTGCCAGCAGACACTCACAGGGGGCAAGGCAGCCCCAGCATTTT. It specifies CASRHSQGARQPQHF.

Turning to this clonotype: A much larger clone is a single base away; this may be a read error. The J gene is TRBJ1-4, the V gene TRBV18; weak D call: TRBD1 (5 bases). Germline assignment: CDR1 KGHSH and CDR2 LQKENI. The CDR3 runs 16 residues. In DNA, the CDR3 is TGTGCCAGCTCACAGTATGAGGGGCGGACTAATGAAAAACTGATTTTT. It is translated as CASSQYEGRTNEKLIF.

This clonotype has only a few counts. The chain is built from TRBV29-1 and TRBJ2-3, with 11 bases lining up with TRBD2. V shed 7 bases and J 6 bases; nucleotides not matched to a gene: 6. CDR3 size: 13 residues. CDR1 and CDR2 from the germline V gene are SQVTM and ANQGSEA. The CDR3 DNA follows: TGCAGCGCTTGGGGACTAGCGGCGGATACGCAGTATTTT. This encodes CSAWGLAADTQYF.

The V call is TRBV10-3, the J call TRBJ1-1, with D possibly TRBD1 on 5 matching bases. Trimming left V 7 bases short and J 4 bases short, with 22 bases between. The CDR3 length is 16 residues. The germline V gene has CDR1 ENHRY and CDR2 SYGVKD. CDR3 nucleotide sequence: TGTGCCATCACCAAAACCTTAGGGGTCACCCCCACTGAAGCTTTCTTT. Translation: CAITKTLGVTPTEAFF.

To note about this clonotype: This may arise from a read error, as a much more abundant clone is one base away. CDR3 DNA sequence: TGTGCCAGCAGCGCCGACTTACAGTGGGCTAATGAAAAACTGTTTTTT. This translates into CASSADLQWANEKLFF. V and J are TRBV6-1 and TRBJ1-4; D gene uncertain. The CDR3 consists of 16 residues. The ends were cut back, 6 bases at V and 3 bases at J, with 17 bases in the middle. Germline V lookup: CDR1 MNHNS, CDR2 SASEGT.

The chain carries TRBV6-5 and TRBJ2-7; D is perhaps TRBD1 or TRBD2 (5 bases each). V was trimmed by 6 bases and J by 5 bases, leaving 17 bases between them. Germline V lookup: CDR1 MNHEY, CDR2 SVGAGI. The CDR3 is 14 residues long. CDR3 nucleotides: TGTGCCAGCAGGCCCGGGGCATTGGGCGACGAGCAGTACTTC. This codes for CASRPGALGDEQYF.

This clonotype was seen only once. The chain recombines TRBV20-1 with TRBJ2-3; tentatively, D is TRBD1 (6 bases). V was pared by 4 bases and J by 4 bases, with 15 bases between. Germline V CDR1 and CDR2: DFQATT, SNEGSKA (reference sequence). The CDR3 totals 14 residues. The CDR3: CSAIPGQIPDTQYF. The CDR3 nucleotides read TGCAGTGCTATCCCTGGACAGATTCCAGATACGCAGTATTTT.

The chain is built from TRBV5-4 and TRBJ2-1; the D is unclear. V lost 4 bases, J lost 9 bases, and 14 bases lay in between. There are 13 residues in the CDR3. Germline V gene lookup returns CDR1 SGHNT and CDR2 YYREEE (reference sequence). CDR3 in amino acids: CASSPYEASEQFF. The CDR3 DNA is TGTGCCAGCAGCCCATATGAGGCCTCTGAGCAGTTCTTC.

Only a few counts were recorded for this clonotype. This chain links TRBV11-3 with TRBJ2-7, with 9 bases lining up with TRBD1. The trim removed 9 bases at V and 7 bases at J, leaving 10 bases unmatched. Germline values: CDR1 SGHNT, CDR2 YENEEA. The CDR3 is 13 residues long. The CDR3 protein is CASSRDREEEQYF. The CDR3 nucleotides read TGTGCCAGTTCCCGGGACAGGGAAGAGGAGCAGTACTTC.

V and J are TRBV30 and TRBJ2-7, with 9 bases matching TRBD2. Losses at the gene ends were 0 bases for V and 6 bases for J; bases not matched to a gene: 18. This CDR3 is 18 amino acids long. CDR1 and CDR2 from the germline V gene are GTSNPN and SVGIG (reference sequence). The CDR3: CAWSVRLGLAGSAAEQYF. In DNA form, the CDR3 reads TGTGCCTGGAGTGTAAGGTTAGGGCTAGCGGGATCAGCAGCCGAGCAGTACTTC.

By share, this clonotype counts as medium-sized. V is TRBV18 and J is TRBJ1-6; D not resolved. Per the germline V gene, CDR1 is KGHSH and CDR2 is LQKENI. The CDR3 spans 14 residues. Trimming removed 3 bases from V and 5 bases from J, with 8 bases in between. The CDR3: CASSPGPDNSPLHF. In nucleotides, the CDR3 is TGTGCCAGCTCACCCGGGCCGGATAATTCACCCCTCCACTTT.

In the case of this clonotype: One end of the junction is discordant with germline, which a read error may explain. V gene TRBV19 combines with J gene TRBJ2-7, with TRBD2 identical over 10 bases. The germline V gene encodes CDR1 LNHDA and CDR2 SQIVND (reference sequence). This CDR3 has 14 amino acids. The CDR3 DNA reads as TGTACCAGTAGTCTCCTAGCGGGAGACGGTGAGCAGTACTTC. Translating gives CTSSLLAGDGEQYF.

This chain links TRBV20-1 with TRBJ2-3; 9 nucleotides line up with TRBD2. The V segment lost 6 bases and the J segment 0 bases; nucleotides outside the gene matches: 16. CDR3 size: 18 residues. From germline, CDR1 is DFQATT and CDR2 SNEGSKA (reference sequence). The CDR3 DNA sequence: TGCAGTGCCGCTTCAATGACTAGCGGAAGTGCTAGCACAGATACGCAGTATTTT. It is translated as CSAASMTSGSASTDTQYF.

This clonotype was detected only a few times. The V call is TRBV5-6, the J call TRBJ2-7; D tentatively fits TRBD1 or TRBD2 (6 bases each). The germline CDR1 and CDR2 sequences are SGHDT and YYEEEE. This CDR3 comprises 16 residues. V lost 2 bases to trimming and J lost 0 bases, with 15 bases between them. The CDR3 loop is CASSFGGGLDSYEQYF. The CDR3 DNA reads TGTGCCAGCAGCTTCGGAGGGGGGTTAGACTCCTACGAGCAGTACTTC.

This clonotype came up a few times. V gene TRBV30 combines with J gene TRBJ2-2; TRBD2 aligns across 9 bases. The CDR3 loop spans 15 amino acids. V gave up 3 bases and J gave up 0 bases; unmatched junction bases: 2. In germline, CDR1 is GTSNPN, CDR2 SVGIG (reference sequence). The DNA for the CDR3 is TGTGCCTGGAGCCGGACTAGCGCGAACACCGGGGAGCTGTTTTTT. It codes for CAWSRTSANTGELFF. Full variable domain (remainder filled in from reference TRBV30 and TRBJ2-2): SQTIHQWPATLVQPVGSPLSLECTVEGTSNPNLYWYRQAAGRGLQLLFYSVGIGQISSEVPQNLSASRPQDRQFILSSKKLLLSDSGFYLCAWSRTSANTGELFFGEGSRLTVL.